These 28 T cell receptor beta chains share one sample of origin, sequenced in a study of T cells in Graves' hyperthyroidism and ophthalmopathy. Researchers amplified the TCR beta CDR3 regions from RNA transcripts. HTBI primers were employed in a first-round RT-PCR of the TCR CDR3. One entry per CDR3 protein, called by TCRdb with MiXCR from the multiplex PCR reads. The sample has some 200,000 distinct CDR3 sequences; 15% to 20% are singletons. Sequencing used blood. The receptors come from a man aged 50-60 years with Graves' hyperthyroidism.

This clonotype was seen only once. The V call is TRBV20-1, the J call TRBJ2-7, with 7 positions matching TRBD2. Germline V gives CDR1 DFQATT, CDR2 SNEGSKA (reference sequence). This CDR3 has 10 residues. J was trimmed by 6 bases and V by 6 bases; bases with no gene match: 2. The DNA of the CDR3 is TGCAGTGCAGCTAGCGGCGAGCAGTACTTC. It specifies CSAASGEQYF.

CDR3 DNA: TGTGCCAGCAGCTTAGAGGGGGCTAGCGGGAGGGCCGGGGAGCTGTTTTTT. Translating it yields CASSLEGASGRAGELFF. The chain has TRBV11-2 and TRBJ2-2; TRBD2 agrees at 12 bases. Germline V gene data show CDR1 as SGHAT and CDR2 as FQNNGV. Germline trimming cut 0 bases from V and 6 bases from J; bases unmatched to any gene: 5. The CDR3 loop spans 17 amino acids.

This clonotype was counted only a few times. CDR3 region: CASSQDGQGNYGYTF. DNA for the CDR3: TGTGCCAGCAGCCAAGATGGGCAGGGGAACTATGGCTACACCTTC. The chain employs TRBV4-2 and TRBJ1-2; D possibly corresponds to TRBD1 (6 bases). This CDR3 is built from 15 residues. V lost 0 bases and J 2 bases, leaving 10 bases between the germline ends. The germline V gene has CDR1 LGHNA and CDR2 YNFKEQ.

The rearrangement joins TRBV3-1 to TRBJ2-7; 12 bases agree with TRBD2. Trimming cost V 1 base and J 4 bases; bases outside gene matches: 2. This CDR3 is built from 15 residues. CDR1 LGHDT and CDR2 YNNKEL come from the germline V gene (reference sequence). The CDR3, as DNA: TGTGCCAGCAGCCAAGCGACTAGCGGGAGTTACGAGCAGTACTTC. Encoded protein: CASSQATSGSYEQYF.

The table lists this clonotype with a few counts. The chain recombines TRBV4-1 with TRBJ2-5; TRBD1 might be the D (5 bases). CDR1 is MGHRA, CDR2 YSYEKL, per germline. Trimming shortened V by 0 bases and J by 2 bases, and 13 bases separated the two germline ends. CDR3 length: 16 amino acids. The CDR3 sequence: CASSQDLGAGQETQYF. Here the CDR3 DNA reads TGCGCCAGCAGCCAAGATTTAGGGGCAGGGCAAGAGACCCAGTACTTC.

This rearrangement joins TRBV19 to TRBJ2-7; 8 bases map to TRBD2. The CDR3 is 12 amino acids. The trim removed 1 base at V and 9 bases at J, leaving 2 bases unmatched. Germline V gene sequence: CDR1 LNHDA, CDR2 SQIVND (reference sequence). The DNA of the CDR3 is TGTGCCAGTAGTATAGTAGCGGGACGGCAGTACTTC. Its translation: CASSIVAGRQYF.

Ten or more counts support this clonotype. This chain's CDR3 is CASSVGREYADTQYF. The CDR3 nucleotides read TGTGCCAGCAGCGTAGGGCGGGAGTACGCAGATACGCAGTATTTT. V usage is TRBV9 and J usage is TRBJ2-3; the match to TRBD2 covers 7 bases. The germline gives CDR1 SGDLS, CDR2 YYNGEE. The CDR3 is 15 residues long. V lost 0 bases and J lost 4; bases outside the gene matches: 5. Complete variable domain (other parts from reference TRBV9 and TRBJ2-3): DSGVTQTPKHLITATGQRVTLRCSPRSGDLSVYWYQQSLDQGLQFLIQYYNGEERAKGNILERFSAQQFPDLHSELNLSSLELGDSALYFCASSVGREYADTQYFGPGTRLTVL.

This clonotype was recorded at least ten times. The chain employs TRBV27 and TRBJ1-2; D is perhaps TRBD1 (5 bases). Trimming stripped 5 bases from V and 5 bases from J, with 15 bases between. Germline V gene sequence: CDR1 MNHEY, CDR2 SMNVEV (reference sequence). There are 14 residues in the CDR3. The CDR3 DNA reads TGTGCCAGCAGTCCGACGGGGACTCCTTATGGCTACACCTTC. This sequence encodes CASSPTGTPYGYTF.

This clonotype was counted many times. V is TRBV7-2 and J is TRBJ2-7, with TRBD2 identical over 9 bases. Germline V gene lookup returns CDR1 SGHTA and CDR2 FQGNSA. The CDR3 has 14 amino acids. The V and J ends lost 3 bases and 0 bases, in that order; junction bases with no gene match: 0. This chain's CDR3 is CASSFSGGSYEQYF. The DNA for the CDR3 is TGTGCCAGCAGCTTTAGCGGGGGCTCCTACGAGCAGTACTTC. The variable domain in full, completed from reference TRBV7-2 and TRBJ2-7, reads GAGVSQSPSNKVTEKGKDVELRCDPISGHTALYWYRQSLGQGLEFLIYFQGNSAPDKSGLPSDRFSAERTGGSVSTLTIQRTQQEDSAVYLCASSFSGGSYEQYFGPGTRLTVT.

The genes are TRBV24-1 and TRBJ2-5; D might be TRBD1 (7 bases). In germline, CDR1 is KGHDR, CDR2 SFDVKD. Trimming cost V 6 bases and J 4 bases, with 20 bases left between them. The CDR3 length is 16 residues. CDR3 sequence reads: CATSSTTGTGVETQYF. The CDR3 nucleotides read TGTGCCACCAGTTCAACGACAGGGACGGGAGTAGAGACCCAGTACTTC.

The chain links TRBV5-6 to TRBJ1-5; D might be TRBD1 (6 bases). The length of the CDR3 is 16 residues. V was trimmed by 0 bases and J by 6 bases, leaving 16 bases between them. Germline CDR1 is SGHDT and CDR2 is YYEEEE. The CDR3 region is CASSLVAGVAGQPQHF. The DNA of the CDR3 is TGTGCCAGCAGCTTGGTTGCAGGGGTAGCGGGTCAGCCCCAGCATTTT.

The table lists this clonotype with many counts. The chain combines TRBV12-3 or TRBV12-4 with TRBJ2-3; 7 nucleotides align to TRBD1. Trimming took 8 bases from V and 3 from J; bases not matched to a gene: 8. CDR3 size: 14 residues. The CDR3: CASSRTGATDTQYF. In DNA, the CDR3 is TGTGCCAGCTCTCGAACAGGGGCGACAGATACGCAGTATTTT.

This chain links TRBV19 with TRBJ2-4; 8 positions agree with TRBD1. The CDR3 is 14 amino acids. J gave up 8 bases and V 3 bases, and 6 bases lay outside the gene matches. Germline CDR1 LNHDA, CDR2 SQIVND (reference sequence). The CDR3 region has the DNA TGTGCCAGTAGTATGGACAGGGAGGCAGACATTCAGTACTTC. Encoded protein: CASSMDREADIQYF.

The V call is TRBV14, the J call TRBJ1-2, with D maybe TRBD1 (5 bases). CDR3 length: 13 amino acids. V lost 1 base and J 8 bases, leaving 11 bases between the germline ends. CDR1 and CDR2 from the germline V gene are SGHDN and FVKESK. The CDR3, as DNA: TGTGCCAGCAGCCAAGGTCAGGGTGACGGCTACACCTTC. Translation: CASSQGQGDGYTF.

The V call is TRBV9, the J call TRBJ1-5; D call uncertain. From germline, CDR1 is SGDLS and CDR2 YYNGEE. Trimming removed 6 bases from V and 1 base from J, with 11 bases in between. The CDR3 runs 14 residues. CDR3 residues: CASTTGPSNQPQHF. CDR3 coding DNA: TGTGCCAGCACCACTGGACCGAGCAATCAGCCCCAGCATTTT.

This clonotype was picked up many times. Here the CDR3 reads CASSLGRRSSYNEQFF. CDR3 bases: TGTGCCAGCAGCTTAGGCAGGAGGAGCTCCTACAATGAGCAGTTCTTC. The genes are TRBV11-1 and TRBJ2-1, with D maybe TRBD2 (5 bases). Per the germline V gene, CDR1 is SGHAT and CDR2 is FQDESV (reference sequence). V gave up 1 base and J gave up 0 bases, with 10 bases separating them. CDR3 length: 16 amino acids.

The chain couples TRBV7-6 to TRBJ1-3; D is undetermined. Germline V gene data show CDR1 as SGHVS and CDR2 as FNYEAQ. The CDR3 has 15 amino acids. The germline V and J ends were trimmed by 5 bases and 0 bases, with 11 bases remaining between them. CDR3 protein: CASSKTEHSGNTIYF. The CDR3 DNA reads TGTGCCAGCAGCAAAACAGAACACTCTGGAAACACCATATATTTT.

The sample holds many counts of this clonotype. The chain's CDR3 is CASSEYRGRGEKLFF. As DNA, the CDR3 is TGTGCCAGCAGTGAATACAGGGGGCGCGGTGAAAAACTGTTTTTT. The chain is built from TRBV2 and TRBJ1-4; TRBD1 matches 9 bases. The germline gives CDR1 SNHLY, CDR2 FYNNEI. The CDR3 totals 15 residues. V lost 2 bases to trimming and J lost 7 bases; unmatched junction nucleotides: 5.

Many counts were recorded for this clonotype. J is TRBJ2-3 and V is TRBV3-1; no firm D call. Per germline, CDR1 LGHDT and CDR2 YNNKEL (reference sequence). Trimming stripped 1 base from V and 3 bases from J, with 5 bases between. This CDR3 spans 13 amino acids. The CDR3 is CASSQVRTDTQYF. Here the CDR3 DNA reads TGTGCCAGCAGCCAAGTACGAACAGATACGCAGTATTTT.

In this sample, this clonotype turned up a few times. This rearrangement joins TRBV5-1 to TRBJ2-5, with 9 bases that match TRBD1. The V gene end was trimmed by 4 bases and the J gene end by 1 base; junction bases not matched to a gene: 2. The CDR3 runs 14 residues. Germline V CDR1 and CDR2: SGHRS, YFSETQ. The CDR3 DNA sequence: TGCGCCAGCAGCGGACAGGGGACCCAAGAGACCCAGTACTTC. This encodes CASSGQGTQETQYF.

CDR3 nucleotides: TGTGCCAGCAGCTTCGATCCGGACATTCAGTACTTC. Protein: CASSFDPDIQYF. The J gene is TRBJ2-4, the V gene TRBV5-5; unclear D gene. The ends were cut back, 2 bases at V and 8 bases at J, with 8 bases in the middle. This CDR3 is built from 12 residues. The germline gives CDR1 SGHKS, CDR2 YYEKEE (reference sequence).

Comments on this clonotype: A read error may explain this, as a much larger clone is one base away. The chain combines TRBV28 with TRBJ2-3; 9 bases agree with TRBD1. CDR1 and CDR2 (germline): MDHEN, SYDVKM. After removal of 4 bases from V and 4 bases from J, the junction contained 9 bases not matched to a gene. The CDR3 length is 16 residues. The DNA for the CDR3 is TGTGCCAGCAGTTCCTCGACAGGGGGGTACGCAGATACGCAGTATTTT. This gives the protein CASSSSTGGYADTQYF.

This clonotype was counted between two and nine times. The chain is built from TRBV10-3 and TRBJ2-3; 10 bases fit TRBD2. Trimming took 4 bases from V and 1 from J; bases not matched to a gene: 2. CDR1 is ENHRY, CDR2 SYGVKD, per germline. This CDR3 region has 15 residues. CDR3 bases: TGTGCCATCAGTGGCGGACTAGCGGGCACAGATACGCAGTATTTT. Protein product: CAISGGLAGTDTQYF.

V is TRBV5-1 and J is TRBJ2-2; D perhaps matches TRBD2 (6 bases). Germline-derived CDR1 and CDR2 are SGHRS and YFSETQ. There are 14 residues in the CDR3. Deletions cut 9 bases from V and 4 bases from J, with 16 bases between. The CDR3 DNA reads TGCGCCACATCTCTGGCGGGATCCACCGGGGAGCTGTTTTTT. This codes for CATSLAGSTGELFF. The whole variable domain, remainder taken from reference TRBV5-1 and TRBJ2-2, is KAGVTQTPRYLIKTRGQQVTLSCSPISGHRSVSWYQQTPGQGLQFLFEYFSETQRNKGNFPGRFSGRQFSNSRSEMNVSTLELGDSALYLCATSLAGSTGELFFGEGSRLTVL.

A remark on this clonotype: The junction differs from germline at one of its ends, possibly a read error. This chain joins TRBV15 and TRBJ2-3, with 7 positions matching TRBD2. Looked up from germline, CDR1 is LNHNV and CDR2 is YYDKDF (reference sequence). CDR3 size: 15 residues. The CDR3 nucleotides read TGTGCCACCAGCAAGGGGAGGGGCAGCACAGATGCGCAGTATTTT. Its protein is CATSKGRGSTDAQYF.

This clonotype was seen only a few times. V usage is TRBV24-1 and J usage is TRBJ2-3; unclear D gene. The V end was cut by 2 bases, the J end by 4 bases, with 9 bases between. The V gene's germline CDR1 is KGHDR and CDR2 SFDVKD. The CDR3 is 14 amino acids. The CDR3 nucleotides are TGTGCCACCAGTGATTCGACCGTCCCAGATACGCAGTATTTT. Encoded protein: CATSDSTVPDTQYF.

J is TRBJ1-2 and V is TRBV7-9; D is uncertain. The germline gives CDR1 SEHNR, CDR2 FQNEAQ (reference sequence). The CDR3 sequence is 14 residues long. V lost 5 bases and J 5 bases, leaving 15 bases between the germline ends. The CDR3 sequence is CASSPRRARYGYTF. The CDR3 coding sequence is TGTGCCAGCAGCCCAAGACGGGCCCGGTATGGCTACACCTTC.

As to this clonotype: One base away lies a much larger clone, so this may be a sequencing read error. The rearrangement joins TRBV30 to TRBJ2-2; 10 bases agree with TRBD1. Germline V gene data show CDR1 as GTSNPN and CDR2 as SVGIG (reference sequence). The length of the CDR3 is 15 residues. The CDR3 loop is CALEAGQGFTGKLFF. The CDR3 DNA follows: TGTGCCTTGGAGGCGGGACAGGGGTTCACCGGGAAGCTGTTTTTT.